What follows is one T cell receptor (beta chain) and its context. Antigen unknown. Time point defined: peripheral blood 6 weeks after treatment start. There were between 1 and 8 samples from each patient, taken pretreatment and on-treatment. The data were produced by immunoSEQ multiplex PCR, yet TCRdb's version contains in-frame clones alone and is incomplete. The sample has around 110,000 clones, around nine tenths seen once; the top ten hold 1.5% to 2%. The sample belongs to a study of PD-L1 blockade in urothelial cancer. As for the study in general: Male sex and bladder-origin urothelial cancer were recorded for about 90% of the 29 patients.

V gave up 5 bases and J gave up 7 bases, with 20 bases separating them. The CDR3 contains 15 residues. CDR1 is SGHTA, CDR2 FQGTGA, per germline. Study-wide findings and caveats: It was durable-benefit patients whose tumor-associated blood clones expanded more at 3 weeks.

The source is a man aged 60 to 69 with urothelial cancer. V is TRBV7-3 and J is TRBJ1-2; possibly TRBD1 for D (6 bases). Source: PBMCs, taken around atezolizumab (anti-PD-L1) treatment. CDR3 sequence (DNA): TGTGCCAGCAGCCCTCTCGGGGGGGCGCCGGCTGGCTACACCTTC. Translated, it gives CASSPLGGAPAGYTF.